The sequence of this TCR beta chain was determined in a study of metastatic and nonmetastatic thyroid tumors (dated by TCRdb to about 2020). Describing the broader study: Repertoires were compared across peripheral blood and tumor or nodule tissue samples from malignant and benign thyroid patients. Here is what the overall study found, with its caveats: In both blood and tumor samples, malignant tumors were reported to have significantly higher TCR beta diversity than benign nodules.

Preparation of the library involved PCR. The instrument was an Illumina HiSeq 4000. High-throughput sequencing was used to profile the TCR beta-chain CDR3 region of every patient. For the original study's pipeline: The researchers built a classifier to tell apart papillary thyroid cancer patients with distant metastasis, based on CDR3 differences among clinicopathological groups. The Shannon index was used to measure repertoire diversity, and the Morisita-Horn index was used to measure how similar tumor and blood repertoires were. TCRdb reprocessed the public reads (quality trimming at Q25 with fastp, clone calling with MiXCR) and kept in-frame beta chains. The V and J calls shown here were made by TCRdb, not taken from the authors' results. The sample contains about 47,000 clones, approximately 26% of them found a single time. The biggest ten clones account for over 3% of the sample. None of the patients had been given any treatment before thyroid surgery. Using T-cell receptor beta sequencing, the researchers looked back retrospectively at clinical samples from patients, gathered between about 2012 and 2019.

This clone was observed at least ten times. Its binding antigen is unknown. The input lacks base qualities; no much larger clone sits a single base away. Compared with germline, V lacks 5 bases and J lacks 6 bases; bases without a gene match: 7. The CDR1 and CDR2 encoded by the germline V gene are MDHEN and SYDVKM. The CDR3 holds 14 amino acids from the cysteine to the phenylalanine. Only the CDR3 DNA is retained, 42 bases long and in frame from the first base. The rearrangement combines TRBV28 with TRBJ2-3, with 8 bases aligning to TRBD1. Sequenced material: blood. The clonotype was recovered from a male donor with papillary thyroid cancer or a benign thyroid nodule (not recorded which). Some clones in this sample may be carry-over from other donors' samples. The DNA reads TGTGCCAGCAGTCCCGGACAGGGAAGGGATACGCAGTATTTT. Translated, this gives CASSPGQGRDTQYF.